The 8 T cell receptor beta chains below come from one sample, sequenced in a study of blood T cell repertoires in COVID-19. The protocol was immunoSEQ multiplex PCR, while the TCRdb copy is restricted to in-frame clones and leaves out a portion. The table records about 68,000 clones, approximately 83% of them present only once. The sequenced sample was peripheral blood. These receptor sequences come from a woman aged 60-70 years with acute or convalescent COVID-19.

The chain employs TRBV28 and TRBJ1-2; D call uncertain. Trimming left V 2 bases short and J 7 bases short, with 11 bases between. This CDR3 contains 13 residues. Germline CDR1 is MDHEN and CDR2 is SYDVKM. CDR3 sequence: CASSLSGEGGYTF. The CDR3 region has the DNA TGTGCCAGCAGTTTAAGTGGGGAGGGTGGCTACACCTTC.

The chain employs TRBV5-1 and TRBJ2-3; the match to TRBD2 covers 13 bases. This CDR3 comprises 16 residues. Germline V CDR1 and CDR2: SGHRS, YFSETQ. V lost 5 bases, J lost 0 bases, and 3 bases stayed unmatched. CDR3 loop: CASSTSGGASTDTQYF. In DNA, the CDR3 is TGCGCCAGCAGTACTAGCGGGGGGGCGAGCACAGATACGCAGTATTTT.

The chain recombines TRBV5-4 with TRBJ2-1; D is perhaps TRBD2 (6 bases). Germline CDR1 and CDR2: SGHNT and YYREEE (reference sequence). The V gene lost 4 bases and the J gene lost 0 bases, with 14 bases spanning the gap. The CDR3 covers 16 residues. The CDR3 sequence: CASSVGGASSYNEQFF. For the CDR3, the DNA is TGTGCCAGCAGCGTGGGCGGGGCCAGCTCCTACAATGAGCAGTTCTTC.

J is TRBJ1-1 and V is TRBV2; 7 nucleotides line up with TRBD1. There are 15 residues in the CDR3. Per the germline V gene, CDR1 is SNHLY and CDR2 is FYNNEI. With V trimmed by 6 bases and J by 0 bases, 7 bases remained unmatched. In nucleotides, the CDR3 is TGTGCCAGCAGGAGACAGGGTGGGATGAACACTGAAGCTTTCTTT. Protein product: CASRRQGGMNTEAFF.

The chain employs TRBV14 and TRBJ1-2; 10 bases agree with TRBD1. This CDR3 contains 14 residues. The V gene's germline CDR1 is SGHDN and CDR2 FVKESK. The V segment lost 4 bases and the J segment 4 bases; nucleotides outside the gene matches: 3. CDR3 in amino acids: CASSPRDRGYGYTF. CDR3 in DNA: TGTGCCAGCAGCCCCCGGGACAGGGGCTATGGCTACACCTTC.

This clone has just one count. V is TRBV3-1 (or the pseudogene TRBV3-2) and J is TRBJ2-1; unclear D gene. V gave up 4 bases and J gave up 7 bases, with 11 bases separating them. In germline, CDR1 is LGHDT, CDR2 YNNKEL (reference sequence). The CDR3 loop spans 13 amino acids. DNA of the CDR3: TGTGCCAGCAGCCTTTCGAGCCGGAATGAGCAGTTCTTC. It is translated as CASSLSSRNEQFF.

V is TRBV14 and J is TRBJ2-5; 9 nucleotides agree with TRBD2. After removal of 2 bases from V and 5 bases from J, the junction contained 15 bases not matched to a gene. The germline CDR1 and CDR2 sequences are SGHDN and FVKESK. The CDR3 covers 18 residues. The CDR3 coding sequence is TGTGCCAGCAGCCAAAGTCTAGCGGGAAGGGGAGGCCAGGAGACCCAGTACTTC. This gives the protein CASSQSLAGRGGQETQYF.

The rearrangement uses TRBV7-8 and TRBJ2-1; 9 bases map to TRBD2. The germline gives CDR1 SGHVS, CDR2 FQNEAQ. The CDR3 extends over 15 amino acids. V lost 5 bases to trimming and J lost 6 bases; unmatched junction nucleotides: 8. The CDR3 DNA sequence: TGTGCCAGCAGCCCGGGAAGGCGGGAGGGCAATGAGCAGTTCTTC. Its protein product is CASSPGRREGNEQFF.